This T cell receptor beta chain was found in a study of shared clonotypes between healthy human individuals. General observations from the study: Unshared clonotypes carried lower generation probabilities than those common to all four donors. Rarefaction indicated that sorted-subset sequencing remained incomplete although depth was large.

For this clone: Its cognate antigen is unknown.

Using immunoSEQ multiplex PCR, the repertoire was profiled, and TCRdb retains in-frame clones only, with some absent. Of about 2.3 million clones listed, around 93% are singletons. Germline-derived CDR1 and CDR2 are MDHEN and SYDVKM. V was shortened by 5 bases and J by 3 bases, with 22 bases between the two germline ends. This CDR3 is built from 17 residues. This receptor was identified in a man aged 18 to 35 in good health. Some clones in this sample may be carry-over from other donors' samples. The rearrangement joins TRBV28 to TRBJ1-1; no clear D gene. The specimen sequenced was naive CD4+ T cells from PBMCs. The subset: CD45RA+ positively selected. The CDR3 loop is CASSHPTSTPRDTEAFF. CDR3 DNA sequence: TGTGCCAGCAGTCACCCGACTAGCACCCCTCGGGACACTGAAGCTTTCTTT.